This T cell receptor (beta chain) was captured by sequencing in a study of blood T cell repertoires in COVID-19. Study context: Some COVID-19 samples were acute and others convalescent; all came from the United States, Italy and Spain.

Original handling: Counts of nucleated cells, estimated from reference gene primer amplification, were obtained. Assay used: immunoSEQ multiplex PCR; TCRdb lists only in-frame clones, some missing. Clone size and V and J calls were adopted from that table, with D and trimming inferred from the DNA. The sample includes 110,000 to 150,000 clones, approximately 80% of them seen just once. The sequenced sample consisted of peripheral blood. This TCR was recovered from an elderly woman with acute or convalescent COVID-19.

The CDR3 sequence: CASSLGRGNEKLFF. DNA of the CDR3: TGCGCCAGCAGCTTGGGACGGGGTAATGAAAAACTGTTTTTT. The rearrangement uses TRBV5-1 and TRBJ1-4; unclear D gene. The CDR3 is 14 residues long. Germline CDR1 SGHRS, CDR2 YFSETQ. V was trimmed by 0 bases and J by 4 bases, leaving 7 bases between them.